The next 25 T cell receptor beta chains were all read from a single sample in a study of regulatory T cells in long-lasting Graves disease. Time point defined: persistent/refractory GD, antithyroid drugs over 5 years with positive TRAb. After RNA was extracted from PBMCs, the TCR library was made from it. Arm-PCR of CDR3 regions and iRepertoire HTBI primers were used to build TCR beta libraries. TCRdb re-called the multiplex PCR reads through MiXCR, storing one row per CDR3 protein. This sample has about 420,000 distinct CDR3 sequences, with 20% to 30% found just once. The sequenced sample was peripheral blood mononuclear cells (PBMCs), obtained when the disease was refractory, from a patient treated with antithyroid drugs. The source is a female donor with Graves disease.

This chain connects TRBV12-3 or TRBV12-4 to TRBJ1-5, with D perhaps matching TRBD1 (6 bases). The CDR3 sequence is 13 residues long. V dropped 6 bases and J dropped 3 bases, with 9 bases sitting between them. CDR3: CASRRQDNQPQHF. The CDR3 DNA follows: TGTGCCAGCAGGAGACAGGACAATCAGCCCCAGCATTTT.

J is TRBJ2-1 and V is TRBV3-1; 11 bases map to TRBD2. The length of the CDR3 is 15 residues. V was pared by 3 bases and J by 6 bases, with 4 bases of the junction left unmatched. In germline, CDR1 is LGHDT, CDR2 YNNKEL (reference sequence). CDR3 DNA sequence: TGTGCCAGCAGCCAGACTAGCGGGACTTCCAATGAGCAGTTCTTC. This encodes CASSQTSGTSNEQFF.

This clonotype was seen more than once but under ten times. CDR3 DNA: TGCGCCAGCAGCCAGTTCCGCGGCGGACAGCCCCAGCATTTT. This translates into CASSQFRGGQPQHF. V is TRBV4-1 and J is TRBJ1-5; D remains ambiguous. Germline assignment: CDR1 MGHRA and CDR2 YSYEKL. V shed 3 bases and J shed 7 bases, with 13 bases lying between them. The CDR3 length is 14 residues.

The CDR3 loop reads CASSEREKLFF. The CDR3 nucleotides are TGTGCCAGCAGTGAACGGGAAAAACTGTTTTTT. V usage is TRBV6-1 and J usage is TRBJ1-4, with D uncertain. This CDR3 is 11 amino acids long. Looked up from germline, CDR1 is MNHNS and CDR2 is SASEGT. V lost 2 bases and J lost 8, with 3 bases in between.

This chain uses TRBV6-1 with TRBJ2-3; a possible D gene is TRBD1 (6 bases). The CDR3 loop spans 14 amino acids. Germline CDR1 MNHNS, CDR2 SASEGT. The V end was cut by 1 base, the J end by 4 bases, with 9 bases between. This CDR3 is CASSEGGLSDTQYF. Written as DNA, the CDR3 is TGTGCCAGCAGTGAAGGGGGGCTGTCAGATACGCAGTATTTT.

The genes are TRBV6-2 or TRBV6-3 and TRBJ2-6; D perhaps matches TRBD2 (5 bases). Germline CDR1 MNHEY, CDR2 SVGEGT. The CDR3 is 14 amino acids. V lost 6 bases to trimming and J lost 3 bases, with 9 bases between them. The CDR3 is CASRRDGGANVLTF. CDR3 nucleotide sequence: TGTGCCAGCAGGAGGGATGGTGGGGCCAACGTCCTGACTTTC.

V gene TRBV6-1 combines with J gene TRBJ2-5, with D hard to call. V dropped 2 bases and J dropped 5 bases, with 15 bases sitting between them. CDR3 length equals 15 residues. Per the germline V gene, CDR1 is MNHNS and CDR2 is SASEGT. The CDR3 sequence is CASSEIGWAGETQYF. CDR3 nucleotide sequence: TGTGCCAGCAGTGAAATCGGTTGGGCTGGGGAGACCCAGTACTTC.

This clonotype has just a few counts. The chain employs TRBV15 and TRBJ1-5; D gene ambiguous. Trimming shortened V by 4 bases and J by 2 bases, and 6 bases separated the two germline ends. There are 13 residues in the CDR3. Germline-derived CDR1 and CDR2 are LNHNV and YYDKDF (reference sequence). CDR3 nucleotide sequence: TGTGCCACCAGCACCGATCGCAATCAGCCCCAGCATTTT. Residues: CATSTDRNQPQHF.

A few counts support this clonotype. The chain uses TRBV10-2 and TRBJ2-7; no clear D gene. This CDR3 is 11 amino acids long. The ends were cut back, 10 bases at V and 5 bases at J, with 12 bases in the middle. Per the germline V gene, CDR1 is WSHSY and CDR2 is SAAADI. The CDR3 coding sequence is TGCGCCACCCGGAACTATGACGAGCAGTACTTC. Translated, it gives CATRNYDEQYF.

The rearrangement uses TRBV27 and TRBJ2-7; 12 bases fit TRBD2. From germline, CDR1 is MNHEY and CDR2 SMNVEV (reference sequence). This CDR3 is built from 18 residues. Trimming cost V 2 bases and J 3 bases; bases outside gene matches: 11. The CDR3 sequence: CASSLTAGLAGGLYEQYF. As DNA, the CDR3 is TGTGCCAGCAGTTTAACCGCGGGACTAGCGGGTGGACTCTACGAGCAGTACTTC.

This clonotype was observed a few times. This chain joins TRBV6-2 or TRBV6-3 and TRBJ1-4; D unclear. CDR1 and CDR2 from the germline V gene are MNHEY and SVGEGT. This CDR3 has 15 residues. Deletions cut 5 bases from V and 2 bases from J, with 12 bases between. The CDR3, as DNA: TGTGCCAGCAGTCGCATCTTGGGGACTAATGAAAAACTGTTTTTT. Its translation: CASSRILGTNEKLFF.

The chain carries TRBV5-1 and TRBJ2-5; 12 bases align to TRBD2. This CDR3 is 15 amino acids long. Germline trimming cut 7 bases from V and 4 bases from J; bases unmatched to any gene: 8. Germline lookup yields CDR1 SGHRS and CDR2 YFSETQ. CDR3 coding DNA: TGCGCCAGCGGCGACGCGGGACTAGCGGGAGAGACCCAGTACTTC. This codes for CASGDAGLAGETQYF.

The chain couples TRBV7-2 to TRBJ1-2, with 7 positions matching TRBD1. This CDR3 contains 17 residues. Losses at the gene ends were 4 bases for V and 6 bases for J; bases not matched to a gene: 17. Per the germline V gene, CDR1 is SGHTA and CDR2 is FQGNSA. The CDR3 DNA reads TGTGCCAGCAGCTCTTCAGGGGGTGCCCGTGTATCCAATGGCTACACCTTC. This encodes CASSSSGGARVSNGYTF.

DNA for the CDR3: TGTGCCAGCAGCGTAGGTCATAAAAACATTCAGTACTTC. The encoded protein is CASSVGHKNIQYF. V gene TRBV9 combines with J gene TRBJ2-4; D not certain. Germline-derived CDR1 and CDR2 are SGDLS and YYNGEE. V lost 0 bases, J lost 4 bases, and 5 bases lay in between. The CDR3 has 13 amino acids.

This clonotype appeared a few times. The genes are TRBV12-3 or TRBV12-4 and TRBJ2-1, with a weak D call TRBD1 (5 bases). The CDR3 is 16 residues long. V was pared by 1 base and J by 0 bases, with 10 bases between. The CDR3 is CASSLGTRSSYNEQFF. The CDR3 region has the DNA TGTGCCAGCAGTTTAGGGACAAGAAGCTCCTACAATGAGCAGTTCTTC.

This clonotype was observed many times. The chain employs TRBV2 and TRBJ1-1; possible D gene TRBD1, 6 bases. The V end was cut by 6 bases, the J end by 1 base, with 12 bases between. The germline V gene has CDR1 SNHLY and CDR2 FYNNEI. There are 14 residues in the CDR3. CDR3 amino acids: CASRGLGANTEAFF. The CDR3, as DNA: TGTGCCAGCAGGGGTTTGGGGGCGAACACTGAAGCTTTCTTT. Full variable domain (remainder filled in from reference TRBV2 and TRBJ1-1): EPEVTQTPSHQVTQMGQEVILRCVPISNHLYFYWYRQILGQKVEFLVSFYNNEISEKSEIFDDQFSVERPDGSNFTLKIRSTKLEDSAMYFCASRGLGANTEAFFGQGTRLTVV.

This clonotype was seen many times. The chain joins TRBV28 to TRBJ2-7; perhaps TRBD1 as D (5 bases). The germline CDR1 and CDR2 sequences are MDHEN and SYDVKM. The germline V and J ends were trimmed by 6 bases and 6 bases, with 9 bases remaining between them. The CDR3 totals 11 residues. CDR3 nucleotide sequence: TGTGCCAGCAGCCTAAGGGGCGAGCAGTACTTC. Translating it yields CASSLRGEQYF.

This clonotype has more than one count but fewer than ten. The chain carries TRBV2 and TRBJ2-1, with D unresolved. In germline, CDR1 is SNHLY, CDR2 FYNNEI. The V gene lost 7 bases and the J gene lost 4 bases, with 14 bases spanning the gap. The CDR3 is 14 amino acids. In DNA form, the CDR3 reads TGTGCCAGCAAGGTCTTGAGAGGTTACAATGAGCAGTTCTTC. The encoded protein is CASKVLRGYNEQFF.

CDR3 bases: TGTGCCAGCAGCACCCCGAGGCGGGGGGCTAGTAACGGGGAGCTGTTTTTT. Translation: CASSTPRRGASNGELFF. The chain has TRBV7-9 and TRBJ2-2; 8 bases line up with TRBD2. V lost 5 bases, J lost 7 bases, and 15 bases stayed unmatched. CDR1 SEHNR and CDR2 FQNEAQ come from the germline V gene (reference sequence). This CDR3 has 17 residues.

The chain uses TRBV12-3 or TRBV12-4 and TRBJ1-6; 9 bases are a match to TRBD1. V was clipped by 5 bases and J by 6 bases; unmatched bases: 5. The CDR3 loop spans 15 amino acids. CDR3 amino acids: CASSPQGAGNSPLHF. The DNA for the CDR3 is TGTGCCAGCAGTCCACAGGGGGCGGGTAATTCACCCCTCCACTTT.

This clonotype was detected ten times or more. CDR3 DNA sequence: TGCGCCAGCAGCTTGGCCTTTCCCCTAGCGGACTACGAGCAGTACTTC. Amino acid sequence: CASSLAFPLADYEQYF. This chain uses TRBV5-1 with TRBJ2-7, with 7 positions matching TRBD2. The CDR3 spans 16 residues. Losses at the gene ends were 0 bases for V and 3 bases for J; bases not matched to a gene: 9. Germline V gives CDR1 SGHRS, CDR2 YFSETQ.

This clonotype showed up just a few times. The V gene is TRBV9, the J gene TRBJ2-2; D is unresolved. Trimming stripped 0 bases from V and 5 bases from J, with 11 bases between. The CDR3 is made up of 15 amino acids. Germline-derived CDR1 and CDR2 are SGDLS and YYNGEE. Here the CDR3 reads CASSVEGFGTGELFF. The DNA of the CDR3 is TGTGCCAGCAGCGTAGAAGGGTTCGGTACCGGGGAGCTGTTTTTT.

The CDR3 loop reads CASSLQGYEQFF. In DNA, the CDR3 is TGTGCCAGCAGCTTACAGGGCTACGAGCAGTTCTTC. J is TRBJ2-1 and V is TRBV11-2, with D possibly being TRBD1 (5 bases). The V end was cut by 2 bases, the J end by 10 bases, with 9 bases between. The CDR3 has 12 amino acids. Germline-derived CDR1 and CDR2 are SGHAT and FQNNGV.

This clonotype was seen repeatedly, ten times or more. The CDR3 bases are TGTGCCAGCAGCCGGGACACCTACACTGAAGCTTTCTTT. This sequence encodes CASSRDTYTEAFF. This chain uses TRBV19 with TRBJ1-1; the D gene is possibly TRBD1 (6 bases). Trimming stripped 9 bases from V and 3 bases from J, with 14 bases between. The CDR3 runs to 13 residues. Germline V gene data show CDR1 as LNHDA and CDR2 as SQIVND (reference sequence). Full variable domain (outside the CDR3, taken from reference TRBV19 and TRBJ1-1): DGGITQSPKYLFRKEGQNVTLSCEQNLNHDAMYWYRQDPGQGLRLIYYSQIVNDFQKGDIAEGYSVSREKKESFPLTVTSAQKNPTAFYLCASSRDTYTEAFFGQGTRLTVV.

In its sample, this clonotype was seen a few times. CDR3 sequence: CASSPLDRGLWEQYF. The CDR3 DNA is TGTGCCAGCAGTCCCCTGGACAGGGGGCTTTGGGAGCAGTACTTC. This chain joins TRBV27 and TRBJ2-7; 11 bases are a match to TRBD1. V lost 5 bases to trimming and J lost 7 bases; unmatched junction nucleotides: 10. The CDR3 is 15 residues long. Germline CDR1 MNHEY, CDR2 SMNVEV (reference sequence).